This TCR beta chain emerged from a study of cytomegalovirus exposure and HLA in healthy donors. Germline-derived CDR1 and CDR2 are SGHRS and YFSETQ. The CDR3 runs to 15 residues. The V gene end was trimmed by 1 base and the J gene end by 8 bases; junction bases not matched to a gene: 8. Study-wide findings and caveats: A later analysis showed TCR association rates differing by HLA locus, peaking at DRB1 and lowest at HLA-C. Reported performance of the classifier showed diagnosis of cytomegalovirus status with high specificity and sensitivity. Later analysis indicated greater clonal expansion among HLA-associated TCR beta chains than among equally common other chains.

PCR amplification relied on 60 Vbeta primers (plus 13 Jbeta primers). Method: immunoSEQ multiplex PCR; TCRdb's copy keeps in-frame clones and lacks some. The sample includes more than 110,000 clones, about four fifths seen only once; the top ten take about 2.2%. Note on this clone: Its antigen is as yet unknown.

The genes are TRBV5-1 and TRBJ2-1; TRBD2 agrees at 8 bases. Sequencing was done on a sample of PBMCs. The sequence was collected from a man between 25 and 39 years old in good health and CMV-seronegative. CDR3 nucleotides: TGCGCCAGCAGCTTGTCATCCGGGAGGGCCCATGAGCAGTTCTTC. The encoded protein is CASSLSSGRAHEQFF.